What follows are 27 T cell receptor beta chains derived from one specimen sequenced in a study of human T cells and chemical hapten exposure. In TCRdb, the RACE reads were re-called with MiXCR into one record per CDR3 protein. There are 50,000 or so distinct CDR3 sequences in the sample; roughly a tenth occur only once, and around 17% lies in the top ten. Noted time point: patch test 3, about 24 weeks after DPC sensitization. Specified treatment: therapeutic diphenylcyclopropenone sensitization with weekly scalp DPC. The sample in question was whole blood, obtained in connection with sensitization to the hapten diphenylcyclopropenone (DPC). The source is a woman between 40 and 50 years old with alopecia areata. Some clones in this sample may be carry-over from other donors' samples.

J is TRBJ2-2 and V is TRBV7-3; the D gene is possibly TRBD1 (6 bases). Looked up from germline, CDR1 is SGHTA and CDR2 is FQGTGA. The length of the CDR3 is 14 residues. Trimming stripped 4 bases from V and 7 bases from J, with 13 bases between. In nucleotides, the CDR3 is TGTGCCAGCAGCTCGACAGGTTCCAACGGGGAGCTGTTTTTT. Its protein is CASSSTGSNGELFF.

This clonotype was seen at least ten times. The genes are TRBV18 and TRBJ1-2; no definite D call. The ends were cut back, 0 bases at V and 7 bases at J, with 15 bases in the middle. CDR3 length: 15 residues. CDR1 is KGHSH and CDR2 is LQKENI in the germline V gene. As DNA, the CDR3 is TGTGCCAGCTCACCACCGAACTCCCGGACGGCTGGCTACACCTTC. This encodes CASSPPNSRTAGYTF.

This clonotype was detected ten times or more. J is TRBJ1-1 and V is TRBV7-6; D not resolved. Per the germline V gene, CDR1 is SGHVS and CDR2 is FNYEAQ. The V gene lost 5 bases and the J gene lost 10 bases, with 23 bases spanning the gap. This CDR3 contains 15 residues. CDR3 bases: TGTGCCAGCAGCCACGCCTCCGGGCAAACCGAAGGAGCTTTCTTT. It is translated as CASSHASGQTEGAFF. Complete variable domain (other parts from reference TRBV7-6 and TRBJ1-1): GAGVSQSPRYKVTKRGQDVALRCDPISGHVSLYWYRQALGQGPEFLTYFNYEAQQDKSGLPNDRFSAERPEGSISTLTIQRTEQRDSAMYRCASSHASGQTEGAFFGQGTRLTVV.

In its sample, this clonotype was seen many times. This chain uses TRBV25-1 with TRBJ2-7; a weak D match, TRBD2 (6 bases). V shed 1 base and J shed 5 bases, with 9 bases lying between them. CDR1 is MGHDK, CDR2 SYGVNS, per germline. CDR3 length equals 13 residues. Here the CDR3 DNA reads TGTGCCAGCAGTGAATTGGGGGGTCACGAGCAGTACTTC. Its protein is CASSELGGHEQYF.

The chain couples TRBV27 to TRBJ2-7; TRBD1 is a possible D gene (5 bases). CDR1 is MNHEY, CDR2 SMNVEV, per germline (reference sequence). V shed 6 bases and J shed 2 bases, with 17 bases lying between them. The CDR3 has 15 residues. CDR3 sequence: CASSKRQLQPYEQYF. The DNA for the CDR3 is TGTGCCAGCAGCAAAAGACAGCTACAACCCTACGAGCAGTACTTC.

The V gene is TRBV19, the J gene TRBJ1-6, with D unclear. There are 15 residues in the CDR3. The germline V and J ends were trimmed by 6 bases and 3 bases, with 12 bases remaining between them. CDR1 and CDR2 (germline): LNHDA, SQIVND (reference sequence). Here the CDR3 reads CASSRSAVYNSPLHF. CDR3 bases: TGTGCCAGTAGCAGATCTGCAGTCTATAATTCACCCCTCCACTTT.

The V and J genes are TRBV7-3 and TRBJ2-5; the match to TRBD1 covers 7 bases. V shed 5 bases and J 0 bases; nucleotides not matched to a gene: 3. This CDR3 has 14 amino acids. Germline lookup yields CDR1 SGHTA and CDR2 FQGTGA. The CDR3 sequence: CASSEQGYQETQYF. DNA of the CDR3: TGTGCCAGCAGCGAACAGGGGTACCAAGAGACCCAGTACTTC.

This clonotype was observed a handful of times. This chain joins TRBV7-9 and TRBJ2-7, with a possible D match to TRBD1 (5 bases). The V and J ends lost 5 bases and 0 bases respectively, with 17 bases between them. This CDR3 region has 16 residues. Germline V gene lookup returns CDR1 SEHNR and CDR2 FQNEAQ (reference sequence). Written as DNA, the CDR3 is TGTGCCAGCAGCCGGTCGATTGGGGCACACTCCTACGAGCAGTACTTC. This codes for CASSRSIGAHSYEQYF.

This chain links TRBV4-1 with TRBJ2-1; D remains ambiguous. Germline values: CDR1 MGHRA, CDR2 YSYEKL. The CDR3 spans 15 residues. Trimming left V 1 base short and J 9 bases short, with 16 bases between. The CDR3 region is CASSQGRWSSGEQFF. The CDR3 bases are TGCGCCAGCAGCCAAGGAAGGTGGTCCTCTGGTGAGCAGTTCTTC.

This clonotype was counted a few times. V is TRBV29-1 and J is TRBJ1-1; unclear D gene. V dropped 4 bases and J dropped 11 bases, with 8 bases sitting between them. CDR3 length: 9 amino acids. In germline, CDR1 is SQVTM, CDR2 ANQGSEA. DNA for the CDR3: TGCAGCGTTGGCCGTATGGCTTTCTTT. It translates to CSVGRMAFF.

This clonotype was counted at least ten times. The rearrangement links TRBV4-1 to TRBJ2-5; TRBD1 aligns across 9 bases. CDR1 is MGHRA and CDR2 is YSYEKL in the germline V gene. The CDR3 is 15 amino acids. V lost 5 bases, J lost 3 bases, and 7 bases stayed unmatched. CDR3 loop: CASSSWTGVEETQYF. CDR3 DNA sequence: TGCGCCAGCAGCTCGTGGACAGGGGTAGAAGAGACCCAGTACTTC.

This chain connects TRBV9 to TRBJ2-3; the D gene is possibly TRBD2 (5 bases). The CDR3 is made up of 15 amino acids. The germline gives CDR1 SGDLS, CDR2 YYNGEE. V gave up 0 bases and J gave up 3 bases, with 11 bases separating them. The CDR3 spells CASSVGVPGTDTQYF. The DNA for the CDR3 is TGTGCCAGCAGCGTAGGAGTCCCGGGGACAGATACGCAGTATTTT.

This clonotype turned up a few times. The chain joins TRBV12-3 or TRBV12-4 to TRBJ2-4; maybe TRBD1 (6 bases). Trimming removed 6 bases from V and 0 bases from J, with 18 bases in between. The CDR3 covers 17 residues. The CDR3, as DNA: TGTGCCAGCAGACCGGCCTTAGGGACATTAGCCAAAAACATTCAGTACTTC. Its protein is CASRPALGTLAKNIQYF.

The J gene is TRBJ2-3, the V gene TRBV20-1; TRBD2 matches 11 bases. CDR1 is DFQATT and CDR2 is SNEGSKA in the germline V gene (reference sequence). CDR3 size: 17 residues. V gave up 2 bases and J gave up 8 bases; unmatched junction bases: 15. CDR3: CSARSVRLAGPGGTQYF. DNA of the CDR3: TGCAGTGCTAGAAGTGTACGACTAGCGGGGCCTGGGGGTACGCAGTATTTT.

The rearrangement links TRBV7-2 to TRBJ2-2; D ambiguous. This CDR3 comprises 14 residues. Trimming took off 2 bases at V and 3 bases at J, with 7 bases between the two ends. CDR1 SGHTA and CDR2 FQGNSA come from the germline V gene. CDR3 coding DNA: TGTGCCAGCAGCTTAAGCCATGACACCGGGGAGCTGTTTTTT. The encoded protein is CASSLSHDTGELFF.

There are a few counts of this clonotype. The chain couples TRBV18 to TRBJ2-7, with D perhaps matching TRBD1 (6 bases). The CDR3 runs 18 residues. Trimming took 1 base from V and 0 from J, leaving 19 bases between them. Germline-derived CDR1 and CDR2 are KGHSH and LQKENI. CDR3 protein: CASSPLRLSQGDSYEQYF. For the CDR3, the DNA is TGTGCCAGCTCACCACTAAGGTTATCACAGGGAGACTCCTACGAGCAGTACTTC.

In this sample, this clonotype turned up a few times. The V gene is TRBV18, the J gene TRBJ2-7; 11 bases fit TRBD2. Germline V lookup: CDR1 KGHSH, CDR2 LQKENI. V lost 4 bases to trimming and J lost 2 bases; unmatched junction nucleotides: 1. The CDR3 totals 14 residues. The CDR3 DNA reads as TGTGCCAGCTCACAGACTAGCGGGGCCTACGAGCAGTACTTC. This encodes CASSQTSGAYEQYF.

This clonotype was recorded at least ten times. The chain joins TRBV11-2 to TRBJ2-5; possible D gene TRBD2, 5 bases. This CDR3 is built from 13 residues. Looked up from germline, CDR1 is SGHAT and CDR2 is FQNNGV. The V gene lost 1 base and the J gene lost 3 bases, with 6 bases spanning the gap. As DNA, the CDR3 is TGTGCCAGCAGCTTAGGGGGAGAAGAGACCCAGTACTTC. Residues: CASSLGGEETQYF.

This rearrangement joins TRBV11-2 to TRBJ2-7; D remains ambiguous. Germline V gives CDR1 SGHAT, CDR2 FQNNGV. V lost 5 bases to trimming and J lost 9 bases, with 14 bases between them. The CDR3 loop spans 12 amino acids. The CDR3 is CASSIRTSAQYF. CDR3 in DNA: TGTGCCAGCAGCATCAGAACGTCTGCGCAGTACTTC.

The rearrangement links TRBV6-2 or TRBV6-3 to TRBJ2-1; unclear D gene. V lost 8 bases to trimming and J lost 0 bases, with 11 bases between them. Germline lookup yields CDR1 MNHEY and CDR2 SVGEGT. This CDR3 region has 14 residues. The CDR3 DNA is TGTGCCAGCTCCTTAAGTCGCTCCTACAATGAGCAGTTCTTC. Its translation: CASSLSRSYNEQFF.

This clonotype showed up just a few times. J is TRBJ1-5 and V is TRBV4-2; no clear D. The CDR3 is made up of 13 amino acids. V lost 2 bases and J lost 2, with 4 bases in between. The germline gives CDR1 LGHNA, CDR2 YNFKEQ. CDR3 nucleotides: TGTGCCAGCAGCCAACAGGGCAATCAGCCCCAGCATTTT. Translating it yields CASSQQGNQPQHF.

To note about this clonotype: Just one base apart from a much larger clone, this may be a read error. This rearrangement joins TRBV20-1 to TRBJ1-6; D remains ambiguous. Germline V gene sequence: CDR1 DFQATT, CDR2 SNEGSKA (reference sequence). V was trimmed by 0 bases and J by 11 bases, leaving 11 bases between them. The length of the CDR3 is 13 residues. In nucleotides, the CDR3 is TGCAGTGCTAGAGATGCCGAGAGTGCACCCCTCCACTTT. It is translated as CSARDAESAPLHF.

The chain links TRBV27 to TRBJ1-1; no firm D call. V shed 0 bases and J shed 4 bases, with 6 bases lying between them. The CDR3 contains 13 residues. The V gene's germline CDR1 is MNHEY and CDR2 SMNVEV (reference sequence). The CDR3 DNA reads TGTGCCAGCAGTTTATCAGTCTTCACTGAAGCTTTCTTT. The encoded protein is CASSLSVFTEAFF.

This clonotype has a handful of counts. The chain carries TRBV7-2 and TRBJ2-5, with 9 bases identical to TRBD2. After removal of 2 bases from V and 5 bases from J, the junction contained 9 bases not matched to a gene. CDR3 length: 16 residues. The germline gives CDR1 SGHTA, CDR2 FQGNSA. The CDR3 loop is CASSLTPAGGGETQYF. The DNA of the CDR3 is TGTGCCAGCAGCTTAACCCCAGCGGGGGGCGGGGAGACCCAGTACTTC.

By its share, this clonotype is medium-sized. This rearrangement joins TRBV29-1 to TRBJ2-1; D gene uncertain. Germline V CDR1 and CDR2: SQVTM, ANQGSEA. Trimming removed 6 bases at V and 3 bases at J, with 12 bases between. The CDR3 contains 13 residues. The CDR3 is CSVARSRYNEQFF. The DNA of the CDR3 is TGCAGCGTCGCCCGATCCCGCTACAATGAGCAGTTCTTC.

This clonotype has a handful of counts. The V call is TRBV15, the J call TRBJ2-5, with D perhaps TRBD1 (5 bases). The V gene lost 3 bases and the J gene lost 9 bases, with 8 bases spanning the gap. CDR3 length equals 11 residues. Germline assignment: CDR1 LNHNV and CDR2 YYDKDF (reference sequence). In nucleotides, the CDR3 is TGTGCCACCAGCAGCCTAGGGGCCCAGTACTTC. Its translation: CATSSLGAQYF.

In its sample, this clonotype was seen many times. The chain has TRBV7-3 and TRBJ1-1; possibly TRBD1 for D (5 bases). The CDR3 is made up of 14 amino acids. Trimming removed 1 base from V and 4 bases from J, with 10 bases in between. Germline CDR1 is SGHTA and CDR2 is FQGTGA. This CDR3 is CASSLSQGSTEAFF. The CDR3 region has the DNA TGTGCCAGCAGCTTAAGTCAGGGAAGCACTGAAGCTTTCTTT.